These T cell receptor beta chains were read from a single sample in a study of graft-versus-host responses after intestinal transplantation. No antigen has been identified for these receptors. Only in-frame clones appear in the TCRdb table, and some are missing; sequencing was by immunoSEQ multiplex PCR. The sample holds 30,000 to 35,000 clones, roughly 83% seen once. The sample was unstimulated CD8+ T cells sorted from spleen or lymph node cells, taken before intestinal transplant. The receptors derive from a human donor who received an intestinal transplant. Both conserved end residues are part of each CDR3. The D gene is left open where the match is weak. Clone size is stated in some rows and not others, as once, few, many or a class when expanded.

D	V	J	size	CDR3	DNA
.	TRBV27	TRBJ2-5	.	CASSATSRPEETQYF	TGTGCCAGCAGTGCTACTAGCAGGCCTGAAGAGACCCAGTACTTC
TRBD1	TRBV4-1	TRBJ1-2	.	CASSQTDRGFSGYTF	TGCGCCAGCAGCCAGACGGACAGGGGTTTTTCTGGCTACACCTTC
.	TRBV4-1	TRBJ2-1	.	CASSQGDTPGNEQFF	TGCGCCAGCAGTCAAGGGGATACCCCGGGGAATGAGCAGTTCTTC
TRBD1	TRBV10-3	TRBJ1-6	.	CAISPTGPNSPLHF	TGTGCCATCAGTCCGACAGGGCCGAATTCACCCCTCCACTTT
.	TRBV9	TRBJ2-1	.	CASSVANEQFF	TGTGCCAGCAGCGTAGCGAATGAGCAGTTCTTC
.	TRBV27	TRBJ2-7	.	CASTGQGYEQYF	TGTGCCAGCACAGGGCAAGGGTACGAGCAGTACTTC
.	TRBV5-8	TRBJ1-2	.	CASSTYAPGYDGYTF	TGTGCCAGCAGCACGTACGCTCCAGGGTATGATGGCTACACCTTC
TRBD2	TRBV11-2	TRBJ2-1	.	CTGTSVYNEQFF	TGTACAGGGACTAGCGTCTACAATGAGCAGTTCTTC
TRBD2	TRBV13	TRBJ2-5	.	CASSPILLAGGRETQYF	TGTGCCAGCAGCCCTATCCTACTAGCGGGTGGAAGAGAGACCCAGTACTTC
TRBD1	TRBV28	TRBJ1-2	few	CASSLRGGGYGYTF	TGTGCCAGCAGCCTGAGAGGGGGCGGCTATGGCTACACCTTC
TRBD2	TRBV7-8	TRBJ2-2	.	CASSLPGLAGGRLTGELFF	TGTGCCAGCAGCCTGCCGGGACTAGCGGGGGGGCGGCTCACCGGGGAGCTGTTTTTT
TRBD2	TRBV7-9	TRBJ2-5	.	CASSLSGSRETQYF	TGTGCCAGCAGCTTAAGCGGGAGTCGAGAGACCCAGTACTTC
.	TRBV28	TRBJ2-5	.	CASRGSGLEEETQYF	TGTGCCAGCAGAGGGTCAGGGTTAGAGGAAGAGACCCAGTACTTC
TRBD2	TRBV7-9	TRBJ2-5	.	CASSLVIQAGGRETQYF	TGTGCCAGCAGCTTAGTGATTCAAGCGGGGGGGCGAGAGACCCAGTACTTC
.	TRBV15	TRBJ2-1	.	CATSRDLGFNNEQFF	TGTGCCACCAGCAGAGATCTGGGCTTTAACAATGAGCAGTTCTTC
.	TRBV12-5	TRBJ2-5	.	CASALPRGAQYF	TGTGCTAGTGCCCTTCCTCGCGGGGCTCAGTACTTC
TRBD2	TRBV4-1	TRBJ2-7	.	CASSQVMTGGYEQYF	TGCGCCAGCAGCCAAGTCATGACGGGGGGCTACGAGCAGTACTTC
.	TRBV27	TRBJ2-7	once	CASSLSMATGEQYF	TGTGCCAGCAGTTTATCGATGGCTACGGGGGAGCAGTACTTC
TRBD1	TRBV6-1	TRBJ2-7	once	CASSDPGQGIYEQYF	TGTGCCAGCAGTGACCCGGGACAGGGGATATACGAGCAGTACTTC
.	TRBV28	TRBJ2-1	.	CASRRGVAGYNEQFF	TGTGCCAGCAGGCGTGGGGTAGCAGGGTACAATGAGCAGTTCTTC
TRBD2	TRBV18	TRBJ2-5	.	CASSPPPGGETQYF	TGTGCCAGCTCACCACCCCCCGGGGGGGAGACCCAGTACTTC
TRBD1	TRBV4-1	TRBJ1-1	.	CASSQVGQGNTEAFF	TGCGCCAGCAGCCAAGTAGGACAGGGGAACACTGAAGCTTTCTTT
.	TRBV7-9	TRBJ2-7	once	CASSLSGGGRAEQYF	TGTGCCAGCAGCTTATCGGGCGGGGGCCGCGCCGAGCAGTACTTC
.	TRBV19	TRBJ2-3	.	CASRTSAGSTDTQYF	TGTGCCAGTAGGACTTCGGCGGGATCCACAGATACGCAGTATTTT
.	TRBV4-1	TRBJ2-7	.	CASSQVLNGGYEQYF	TGCGCCAGCAGCCAAGTCCTGAACGGGGGATACGAGCAGTACTTC
TRBD1	TRBV11-2	TRBJ2-1	.	CASSLGKTGSYNEQFF	TGTGCCAGCAGCTTAGGTAAGACAGGGTCCTACAATGAGCAGTTCTTC
.	TRBV29-1	TRBJ2-7	.	CSVGELYSYEQYF	TGCAGCGTTGGGGAGCTCTACTCCTACGAGCAGTACTTC
.	TRBV4-1	TRBJ2-7	few	CASSQARTRRYEQYF	TGCGCCAGCAGCCAAGCTAGGACACGCCGCTACGAGCAGTACTTC
.	TRBV5-5	TRBJ1-2	.	CASSLDNGDYGYTF	TGTGCCAGCAGCTTGGATAACGGAGACTATGGCTACACCTTC
.	TRBV19	TRBJ1-5	.	CASSSPRRGSNQPQHF	TGTGCCAGTAGTTCCCCTCGTCGTGGCAGCAATCAGCCCCAGCATTTT